This is a list of T cell receptor beta chains from one sample in a study of cytomegalovirus exposure and HLA in healthy donors. Profiled with immunoSEQ multiplex PCR; TCRdb holds only in-frame clones, not every one. Its listing shows 65,000 to 85,000 clones. The sequenced sample consisted of PBMCs. The source is a female donor in good health and CMV-seropositive. Both conserved end residues are trimmed from each CDR3.

v_gene,j_gene,CDR3aa
TRBV9,TRBJ2-6,ASSTHRVPGANVLT
TRBV5-1,TRBJ1-6,ASSGSDRENSPLH
TRBV4-1,TRBJ2-1,ASSLGGRWQF
TRBV7-9,TRBJ2-2,ASSSGTEDRLF
TRBV18,TRBJ1-2,ASSEIKQGIYT
TRBV29-1,TRBJ1-5,SVQGSNQPQH
TRBV4-3,TRBJ1-6,ASTFGQGGSPLH
TRBV5-8,TRBJ2-5,ASSLGPGSQETQY
TRBV30,TRBJ2-7,AWSAPVWAGTYEQY
TRBV9,TRBJ2-1,ASSERGGRNNEQF
TRBV5-6,TRBJ1-2,ASSLWTAGDGYT
TRBV30,TRBJ2-7,AWSLGGDEQY
TRBV2,TRBJ2-5,ASRVPGLAEETQY
TRBV2,TRBJ1-4,ASSQQLGVGGEKLF
TRBV5-1,TRBJ2-1,ASSGGVAGGGGEQF
TRBV6-5,TRBJ2-7,ASRGTRIREQY
TRBV4-3,TRBJ2-3,ASSQDGGAYTDTQY
TRBV29-1,TRBJ2-5,SVREVYQENQY
TRBV7-2,TRBJ1-5,ASSLAYATGSPQH
TRBV15,TRBJ2-7,ATSRDQGSSYEQY
TRBV6-5,TRBJ2-7,ASSYSYQGLDEQY
TRBV27,TRBJ2-1,ASSPTGDLYNEQF
TRBV25-1,TRBJ1-6,ASSEYDSPLH
TRBV6-5,TRBJ1-5,ASSPREGVTQPQH
TRBV29-1,TRBJ2-1,SVEGAGKWYEQF
TRBV4-2,TRBJ1-3,ASSQQTGSGGNTIY
TRBV5-6,TRBJ1-1,ASSLVKFGRGNTEAF
TRBV7-2,TRBJ2-4,ASRGGGSKNIQY
TRBV7-9,TRBJ1-1,ASSHLGTGAMNTEAF
TRBV6-5,TRBJ2-3,ASASGETTDTQY
TRBV10-1,TRBJ1-4,ASSEGPGNEKLF
TRBV13,TRBJ2-3,ASSSALSDTQY
TRBV4-1,TRBJ2-7,ASSPRAGVSEQY
TRBV7-2,TRBJ2-2,ASSRNPAGGKTGELF
TRBV5-1,TRBJ2-7,ASSPSGSSRDYEQY
TRBV7-8,TRBJ1-6,ASSPEDRENSPLH
TRBV7-7,TRBJ2-5,ASSSKGEGTQY
TRBV30,TRBJ1-2,AWVPGEGISYGYT
TRBV11-2,TRBJ2-7,ASSFGLPGQGSGEQY
TRBV10-3,TRBJ2-7,ATSTATVINEQY
TRBV7-2,TRBJ2-7,ASRPGQSPLEQY
TRBV6-1,TRBJ1-2,ASSEARSRAGGAYGYT
TRBV30,TRBJ1-5,AWSVRQGAVQPQH
TRBV30,TRBJ2-1,AWCPRDQLNEQF
TRBV19,TRBJ1-1,ASSPRDTEAF
TRBV29-1,TRBJ1-1,SVTGLMNTEAF
TRBV5-6,TRBJ1-1,ASSSDRGTEAF
TRBV20-1,TRBJ1-1,SASTGEAF
TRBV5-1,TRBJ2-3,ASSLPTGASADTQY
TRBV18,TRBJ2-6,ASSPLRQGETGEGLSGANVLT
TRBV10-1,TRBJ2-2,ATREGDADTGELF